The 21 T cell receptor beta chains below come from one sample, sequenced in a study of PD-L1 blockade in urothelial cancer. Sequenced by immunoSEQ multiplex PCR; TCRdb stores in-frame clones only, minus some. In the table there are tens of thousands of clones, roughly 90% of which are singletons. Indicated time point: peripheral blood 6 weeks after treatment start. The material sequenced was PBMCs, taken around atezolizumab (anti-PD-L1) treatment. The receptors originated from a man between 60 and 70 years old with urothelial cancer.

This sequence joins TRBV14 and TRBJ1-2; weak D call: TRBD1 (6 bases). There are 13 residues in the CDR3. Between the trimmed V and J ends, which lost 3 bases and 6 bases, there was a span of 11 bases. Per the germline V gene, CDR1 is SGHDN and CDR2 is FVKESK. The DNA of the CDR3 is TGTGCCAGCAGCCATACAGGGTTAGATGGCTACACCTTC. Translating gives CASSHTGLDGYTF.

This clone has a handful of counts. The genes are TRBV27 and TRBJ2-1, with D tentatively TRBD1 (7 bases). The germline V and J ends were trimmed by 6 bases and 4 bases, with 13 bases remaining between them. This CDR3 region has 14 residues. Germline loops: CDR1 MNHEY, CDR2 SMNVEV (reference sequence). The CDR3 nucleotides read TGTGCCAGCAGGCGGGACAGCCTATACAATGAGCAGTTCTTC. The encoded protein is CASRRDSLYNEQFF.

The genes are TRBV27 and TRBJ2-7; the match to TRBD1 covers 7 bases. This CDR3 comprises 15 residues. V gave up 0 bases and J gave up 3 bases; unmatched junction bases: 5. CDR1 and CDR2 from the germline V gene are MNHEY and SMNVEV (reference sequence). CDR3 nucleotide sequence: TGTGCCAGCAGTTTATCGGGGGACAGATTCTACGAGCAGTACTTC. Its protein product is CASSLSGDRFYEQYF.

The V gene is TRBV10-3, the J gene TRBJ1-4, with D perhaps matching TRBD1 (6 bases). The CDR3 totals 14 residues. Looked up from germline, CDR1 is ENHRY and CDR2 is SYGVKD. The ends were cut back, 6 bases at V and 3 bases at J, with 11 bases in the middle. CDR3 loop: CAIRSPGANEKLFF. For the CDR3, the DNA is TGTGCCATCAGGTCTCCAGGGGCTAATGAAAAACTGTTTTTT.

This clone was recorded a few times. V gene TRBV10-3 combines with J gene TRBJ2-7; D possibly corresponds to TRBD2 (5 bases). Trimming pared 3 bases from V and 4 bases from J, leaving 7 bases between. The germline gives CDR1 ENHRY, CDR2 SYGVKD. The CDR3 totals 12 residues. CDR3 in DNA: TGTGCCATCAGTGATGGAGGATACGAGCAGTACTTC. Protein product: CAISDGGYEQYF.

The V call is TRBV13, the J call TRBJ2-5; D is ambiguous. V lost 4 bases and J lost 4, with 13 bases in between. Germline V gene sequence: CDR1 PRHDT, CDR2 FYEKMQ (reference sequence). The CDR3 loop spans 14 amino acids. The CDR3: CASSSPRVLETQYF. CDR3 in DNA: TGTGCCAGCAGCTCCCCCCGGGTGCTAGAGACCCAGTACTTC.

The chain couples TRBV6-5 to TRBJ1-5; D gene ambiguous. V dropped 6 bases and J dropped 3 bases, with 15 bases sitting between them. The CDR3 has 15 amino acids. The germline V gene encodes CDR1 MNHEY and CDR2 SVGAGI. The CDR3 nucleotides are TGTGCCAGCAGACCCATGTCGGGTGTCAATCAGCCCCAGCATTTT. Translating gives CASRPMSGVNQPQHF.

The CDR3 region has the DNA TGTGCCAGCAGGCGCTCTGGAAACACCATATATTTT. This sequence encodes CASRRSGNTIYF. The chain has TRBV9 and TRBJ1-3; D is unresolved. Trimming stripped 5 bases from V and 0 bases from J, with 3 bases between. The germline V gene has CDR1 SGDLS and CDR2 YYNGEE. This CDR3 contains 12 residues.

As DNA, the CDR3 is TGTGCCAGCAGTTCGGGAGGACGTCTACGAGAGCAGTACTTC. Residues: CASSSGGRLREQYF. The chain joins TRBV6-5 to TRBJ2-7; 7 bases match TRBD2. Germline V gives CDR1 MNHEY, CDR2 SVGAGI. The length of the CDR3 is 14 residues. The junction had 10 bases not matched to a gene; V was cut back by 4 bases and J by 7 bases.

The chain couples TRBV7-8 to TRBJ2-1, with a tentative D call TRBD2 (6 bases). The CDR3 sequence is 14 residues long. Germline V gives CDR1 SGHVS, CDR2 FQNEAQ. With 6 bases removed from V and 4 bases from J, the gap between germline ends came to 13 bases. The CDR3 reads CASRLRDLYNEQFF. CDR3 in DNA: TGTGCCAGCAGACTCCGGGACTTATACAATGAGCAGTTCTTC.

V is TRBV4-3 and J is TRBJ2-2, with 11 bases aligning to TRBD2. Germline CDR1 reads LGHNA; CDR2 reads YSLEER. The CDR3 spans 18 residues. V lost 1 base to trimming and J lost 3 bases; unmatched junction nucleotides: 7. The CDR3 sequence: CASSQVLAGDVDTGELFF. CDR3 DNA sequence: TGCGCCAGCAGCCAAGTACTAGCGGGAGATGTTGACACCGGGGAGCTGTTTTTT.

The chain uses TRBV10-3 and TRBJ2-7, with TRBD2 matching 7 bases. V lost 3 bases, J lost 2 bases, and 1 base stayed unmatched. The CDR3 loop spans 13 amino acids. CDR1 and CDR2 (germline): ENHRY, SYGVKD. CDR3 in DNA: TGTGCCATCAGTGACGCGGGGGCCTACGAGCAGTACTTC. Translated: CAISDAGAYEQYF.

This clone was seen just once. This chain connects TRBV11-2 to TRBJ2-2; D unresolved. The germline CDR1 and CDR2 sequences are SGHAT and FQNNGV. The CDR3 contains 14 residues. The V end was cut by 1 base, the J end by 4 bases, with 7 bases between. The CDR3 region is CASSLVRTTGELFF. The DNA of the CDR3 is TGTGCCAGCAGCTTAGTGCGAACCACCGGGGAGCTGTTTTTT.

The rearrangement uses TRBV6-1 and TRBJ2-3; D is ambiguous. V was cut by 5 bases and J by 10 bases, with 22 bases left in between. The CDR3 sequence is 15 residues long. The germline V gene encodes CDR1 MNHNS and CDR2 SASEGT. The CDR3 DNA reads TGTGCCAGCAGTCCTCAAGCTGGGCCTCGTAATTCGCAGTATTTT. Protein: CASSPQAGPRNSQYF.

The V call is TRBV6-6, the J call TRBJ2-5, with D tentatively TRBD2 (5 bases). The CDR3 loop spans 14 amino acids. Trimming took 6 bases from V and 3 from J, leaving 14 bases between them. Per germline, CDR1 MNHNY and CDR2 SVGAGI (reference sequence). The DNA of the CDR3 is TGTGCCAGCAGACTGTCCCGGGATAAAGAGACCCAGTACTTC. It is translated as CASRLSRDKETQYF.

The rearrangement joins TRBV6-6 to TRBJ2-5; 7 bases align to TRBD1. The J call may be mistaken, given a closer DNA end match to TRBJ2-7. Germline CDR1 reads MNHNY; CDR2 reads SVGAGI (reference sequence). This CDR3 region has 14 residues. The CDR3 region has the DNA TGTGCCAGCAGTTACGGGACAGAGTCCTACGAGCAGTACTTC. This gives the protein CASSYGTESYEQYF.

The CDR3, as DNA: TGCGCCAGCAGCCAGTTTAGCGGGAGCAACGAGCAGTACTTC. It codes for CASSQFSGSNEQYF. The chain carries TRBV4-1 and TRBJ2-7, with TRBD2 matching 9 bases. V was pared by 3 bases and J by 5 bases, with 5 bases of the junction left unmatched. This CDR3 has 14 residues. From germline, CDR1 is MGHRA and CDR2 YSYEKL.

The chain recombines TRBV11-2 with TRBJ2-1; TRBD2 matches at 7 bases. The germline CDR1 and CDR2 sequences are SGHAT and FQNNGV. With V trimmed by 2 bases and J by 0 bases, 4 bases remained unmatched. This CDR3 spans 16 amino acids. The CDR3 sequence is CASSLSGGSSYNEQFF. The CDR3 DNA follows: TGTGCCAGCAGCTTATCTGGCGGGAGCTCCTACAATGAGCAGTTCTTC.

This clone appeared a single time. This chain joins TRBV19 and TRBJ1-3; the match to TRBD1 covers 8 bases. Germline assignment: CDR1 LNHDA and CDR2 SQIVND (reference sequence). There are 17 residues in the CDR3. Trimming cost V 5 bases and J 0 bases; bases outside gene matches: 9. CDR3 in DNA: TGTGCCAGTAGTCTTCGGCAGGGGGCCAACTCTGGAAACACCATATATTTT. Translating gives CASSLRQGANSGNTIYF.

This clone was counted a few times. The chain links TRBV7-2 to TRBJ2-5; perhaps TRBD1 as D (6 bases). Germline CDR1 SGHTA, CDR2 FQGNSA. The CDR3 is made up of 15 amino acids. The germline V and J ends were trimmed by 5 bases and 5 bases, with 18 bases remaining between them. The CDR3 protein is CASSVTGSQGETQYF. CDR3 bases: TGTGCCAGCAGCGTAACAGGGTCTCAGGGGGAGACCCAGTACTTC.

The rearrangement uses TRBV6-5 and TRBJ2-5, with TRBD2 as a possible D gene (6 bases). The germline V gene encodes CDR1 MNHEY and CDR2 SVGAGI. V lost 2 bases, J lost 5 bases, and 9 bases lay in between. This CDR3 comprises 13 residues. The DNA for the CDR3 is TGTGCCAGCAGTTACGGGGGACTGGAGACCCAGTACTTC. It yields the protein CASSYGGLETQYF.